One and the same sample provided the 6 T cell receptor beta chains below, sequenced in a study of OX40 agonist ivuxolimab in advanced cancers. Data came from immunoSEQ multiplex PCR; TCRdb stores just in-frame clones and leaves some out. The table includes approximately 90,000 clones, 89% detected once. Sequenced here: CD4+ or CD8+ T cells sorted from blood, sampled in a trial of the OX40 agonist ivuxolimab. The receptor set was obtained from an adult with an advanced solid tumor such as melanoma, head and neck, liver or kidney cancer.

This rearrangement joins TRBV6-5 to TRBJ2-7; D may be TRBD1 (6 bases). Trimming shortened V by 2 bases and J by 3 bases, and 11 bases separated the two germline ends. There are 14 residues in the CDR3. Germline V gives CDR1 MNHEY, CDR2 SVGAGI. As DNA, the CDR3 is TGTGCCAGCAGTTACGGGGGCAGGGGCTACGAGCAGTACTTC. This translates into CASSYGGRGYEQYF.

The CDR3 DNA is TGTGCCAGCAGCCAAGTTTTAGCGGGAGGGCTGAGGGGCAATGAGCAGTTCTTC. Amino acids: CASSQVLAGGLRGNEQFF. This sequence joins TRBV14 and TRBJ2-1; 11 positions agree with TRBD2. The V gene end was trimmed by 1 base and the J gene end by 6 bases; junction bases not matched to a gene: 11. CDR1 and CDR2 from the germline V gene are SGHDN and FVKESK. The CDR3 length is 18 residues. The full variable domain, in which reference TRBV14 and TRBJ2-1 provide the parts outside the CDR3, is EAGVTQFPSHSVIEKGQTVTLRCDPISGHDNLYWYRRVMGKEIKFLLHFVKESKQDESGMPNNRFLAERTGGTYSTLKVQPAELEDSGVYFCASSQVLAGGLRGNEQFFGPGTRLTVL.

A single count supports this clone. CDR3 region: CAWNRGYSNQPQHF. In nucleotides, the CDR3 is TGTGCCTGGAATCGAGGGTATAGCAATCAGCCCCAGCATTTT. This chain joins TRBV30 and TRBJ1-5; D ambiguous. Germline V CDR1 and CDR2: GTSNPN, SVGIG (reference sequence). The V gene lost 4 bases and the J gene lost 0 bases, with 10 bases spanning the gap. This CDR3 spans 14 amino acids.

V usage is TRBV7-6 and J usage is TRBJ2-2; D is ambiguous. Germline V gene data show CDR1 as SGHVS and CDR2 as FNYEAQ. The length of the CDR3 is 15 residues. The ends were cut back, 3 bases at V and 7 bases at J, with 15 bases in the middle. As DNA, the CDR3 is TGTGCCAGCAGCTTCCTACAGAGTATGGACGGGGAGCTGTTTTTT. The encoded protein is CASSFLQSMDGELFF.

This clone occurred once. The chain is built from TRBV7-9 and TRBJ2-1; D is perhaps TRBD1 (7 bases). Germline V gene lookup returns CDR1 SEHNR and CDR2 FQNEAQ (reference sequence). CDR3 length: 15 amino acids. The germline V and J ends were trimmed by 0 bases and 4 bases, with 10 bases remaining between them. DNA for the CDR3: TGTGCCAGCAGCTTAGCGGGGGGACAGTACAATGAGCAGTTCTTC. It translates to CASSLAGGQYNEQFF. The whole variable domain, remainder taken from reference TRBV7-9 and TRBJ2-1, is DTGVSQNPRHKITKRGQNVTFRCDPISEHNRLYWYRQTLGQGPEFLTYFQNEAQLEKSRLLSDRFSAERPKGSFSTLEIQRTEQGDSAMYLCASSLAGGQYNEQFFGPGTRLTVL.

This clone was counted between two and nine times. This chain connects TRBV5-1 to TRBJ1-6; tentatively, D is TRBD1 (5 bases). Trimming cost V 2 bases and J 8 bases, with 14 bases left between them. CDR1 is SGHRS and CDR2 is YFSETQ in the germline V gene. The CDR3 has 15 amino acids. CDR3 nucleotide sequence: TGCGCCAGCAGCTTCCGGGAGGCGGGGGATTCACCCCTCCACTTT. Residues: CASSFREAGDSPLHF.